The 2 T cell receptor beta chains listed next were all sequenced from one sample in a study of Graves' ophthalmopathy and Graves' hyperthyroidism. The study amplified TCR beta CDR3 regions using RNA transcripts. The library came from an HTBI-primed first-round RT-PCR and a second-round multiplex PCR. TCRdb re-called the multiplex PCR reads through MiXCR, storing one row per CDR3 protein. The sample records about 740,000 distinct CDR3 sequences, roughly two fifths being singletons. The specimen was peripheral blood. Source of these receptors: an adult man with Graves' ophthalmopathy.

About this clonotype: At one boundary the junction diverges from the germline segment, which might be a read error. The chain employs TRBV11-1 and TRBJ2-7; 9 nucleotides agree with TRBD2. The CDR3 loop spans 14 amino acids. The germline V gene encodes CDR1 SGHAT and CDR2 FQDESV (reference sequence). CDR3 coding DNA: TGTGCCAGCAGATTAGCGGGAGCCCCCTACGAGCAGTACTTC. Translating gives CASRLAGAPYEQYF.

Worth noting for this clonotype: The junction departs from germline at one end; a sequencing error may be responsible. The V and J genes are TRBV10-3 and TRBJ2-7; 8 nucleotides match TRBD1. CDR1 is ENHRY, CDR2 SYGVKD, per germline. CDR3 size: 14 residues. The chain's CDR3 is CASSDRGKFYEQYF. The CDR3 nucleotides read TGTGCCAGCAGTGACAGGGGAAAATTCTACGAGCAGTACTTC.